This T cell receptor (beta chain) is from a study of blood T cell repertoires in COVID-19. Profiled with immunoSEQ multiplex PCR; TCRdb holds only in-frame clones, not every one. The top ten hold 3.5% to 4% of the sample, which has 200,000 to 250,000 clones, 65% to 90% seen once. Trimming shortened V by 7 bases and J by 8 bases, and 14 bases separated the two germline ends. Germline V gives CDR1 LNHDA, CDR2 SQIVND (reference sequence). The CDR3 is 12 residues long. The cohort comprised adults aged 18 to 89 years residing in about two dozen US areas. V and J are TRBV19 and TRBJ1-2; a possible D gene is TRBD1 (6 bases). Sequencing input: PBMCs or T cells enriched from blood (not recorded which). The TCR was taken from a woman between 35 and 50 years old with acute COVID-19. CDR3 nucleotides: TGTGCCAGTACACAGGGCCTTAGCGGCTACACCTTC. As protein: CASTQGLSGYTF. The complete variable domain, with remaining parts taken from reference TRBV19 and TRBJ1-2, reads DGGITQSPKYLFRKEGQNVTLSCEQNLNHDAMYWYRQDPGQGLRLIYYSQIVNDFQKGDIAEGYSVSREKKESFPLTVTSAQKNPTAFYLCASTQGLSGYTFGSGTRLTVV.